The rows below give T cell receptor beta chains drawn from one sample of a study of blood T cell repertoires in COVID-19. Sequencing used immunoSEQ multiplex PCR; TCRdb keeps in-frame clones, though not all of them. The data show fewer than 250,000 clones, 92% seen once. Source material: peripheral blood. These TCRs come from a young man with COVID-19, enrolled during active disease. CDR3s include the opening cysteine and the closing phenylalanine or tryptophan. Fields, in order: D gene, V gene, J gene, clone size, CDR3 DNA, CDR3 protein. The D gene is left open where the match is weak. Only some rows state a clone size, as once, few, many or a class for expanded clones.

D gene: -
V gene: TRBV11-2
J gene: TRBJ1-1
clone size: once
CDR3 DNA: TGTGCCAGCAGCTTCGGCGAGCGAGGCACTGAAGCTTTCTTT
CDR3 protein: CASSFGERGTEAFF

D gene: TRBD1
V gene: TRBV6-5
J gene: TRBJ1-4
clone size: -
CDR3 DNA: TGTGCCAGCAGTTACTCGGGGACAGGGGATGAAAAACTGTTTTTT
CDR3 protein: CASSYSGTGDEKLFF

D gene: -
V gene: TRBV4-2
J gene: TRBJ1-1
clone size: -
CDR3 DNA: TGTGCCAGCAGCCAAGACGGGATGAACACTGAAGCTTTCTTT
CDR3 protein: CASSQDGMNTEAFF

D gene: TRBD1
V gene: TRBV19
J gene: TRBJ2-7
clone size: -
CDR3 DNA: TGTGCCAGTAGGGAACAGGGGGCCGGGGCCTACGAGCAGTACTTC
CDR3 protein: CASREQGAGAYEQYF

D gene: -
V gene: TRBV15
J gene: TRBJ2-2
clone size: -
CDR3 DNA: TGTGCCACCAGCAGAGCGGGTGGCGCGAACACCGGGGAGCTGTTTTTT
CDR3 protein: CATSRAGGANTGELFF

D gene: TRBD1
V gene: TRBV6-5
J gene: TRBJ1-5
clone size: -
CDR3 DNA: TGTGCCAGCAGGGGGACAGGGGGCCTTCAGCCCCAGCATTTT
CDR3 protein: CASRGTGGLQPQHF

D gene: -
V gene: TRBV12-3/TRBV12-4
J gene: TRBJ1-2
clone size: -
CDR3 DNA: TGTGCCAGCAGTTCCCTCATTTACACGTTCAACACCTTC
CDR3 protein: CASSSLIYTFNTF

D gene: -
V gene: TRBV14
J gene: TRBJ1-6
clone size: -
CDR3 DNA: TGTGCCAGCAGCCATAGGACGGGGTATAATTCACCCCTCCACTTT
CDR3 protein: CASSHRTGYNSPLHF

D gene: -
V gene: TRBV7-9
J gene: TRBJ1-3
clone size: -
CDR3 DNA: TGTGCCAGCATCGATAGGGGGGGAACTGGAAACACCATATATTTT
CDR3 protein: CASIDRGGTGNTIYF

D gene: TRBD1
V gene: TRBV6-1
J gene: TRBJ1-2
clone size: -
CDR3 DNA: TGTGCCAGCAGTGAACGACAGGGAAGGAACTATGGCTACACCTTC
CDR3 protein: CASSERQGRNYGYTF

D gene: -
V gene: TRBV24-1
J gene: TRBJ2-3
clone size: -
CDR3 DNA: TGTGCCACCAGTGATTTGGGGGGGGCAGGGCTGGAAGATACGCAGTATTTT
CDR3 protein: CATSDLGGAGLEDTQYF

D gene: TRBD2
V gene: TRBV5-1
J gene: TRBJ2-5
clone size: -
CDR3 DNA: TGCGCCAGCAGTTTCGGCGGGGGGGCAAGGGAGACCCAGTACTTC
CDR3 protein: CASSFGGGARETQYF

D gene: -
V gene: TRBV27
J gene: TRBJ1-2
clone size: -
CDR3 DNA: TGTGCCAGCAGTTTATTTGGGCAGGGGTATGGCTACACCTTC
CDR3 protein: CASSLFGQGYGYTF

D gene: -
V gene: TRBV12-3/TRBV12-4
J gene: TRBJ1-4
clone size: -
CDR3 DNA: TGTGCCAGCAGGACAGGCGGTAATGAAAAACTGTTTTTT
CDR3 protein: CASRTGGNEKLFF

D gene: -
V gene: TRBV5-1
J gene: TRBJ2-2
clone size: -
CDR3 DNA: TGCGCCAGCAGCCCAGGGACGAACACCGGGGAGCTGTTTTTT
CDR3 protein: CASSPGTNTGELFF

D gene: TRBD1
V gene: TRBV19
J gene: TRBJ1-2
clone size: -
CDR3 DNA: TGTGCCAGTAGTATGACAGGGCTGGGGGGCTACACCTTC
CDR3 protein: CASSMTGLGGYTF

D gene: TRBD1
V gene: TRBV3-1/TRBV3-2
J gene: TRBJ2-2
clone size: -
CDR3 DNA: TGTGCCAGCTCGTCCCAGGGGGCCCGGGAGCTGTTTTTT
CDR3 protein: CASSSQGARELFF

D gene: -
V gene: TRBV10-2
J gene: TRBJ2-5
clone size: -
CDR3 DNA: TGCGCCAGCAGTGACGGGGGATGGGAGACCCAGTACTTC
CDR3 protein: CASSDGGWETQYF

D gene: -
V gene: TRBV14
J gene: TRBJ1-1
clone size: -
CDR3 DNA: TGTGCCAGCAGCCAAGCCAGGGTCACTGAAGCTTTCTTT
CDR3 protein: CASSQARVTEAFF

D gene: -
V gene: TRBV19
J gene: TRBJ2-7
clone size: -
CDR3 DNA: TGTGCCAGTAGTATCGCTCAGGGAAGCTACGAGCAGTACTTC
CDR3 protein: CASSIAQGSYEQYF

D gene: -
V gene: TRBV4-1
J gene: TRBJ1-5
clone size: -
CDR3 DNA: TGCGCCAGCAGCCAAGAAGACAGGAGCAATCAGCCCCAGCATTTT
CDR3 protein: CASSQEDRSNQPQHF

D gene: -
V gene: TRBV5-6
J gene: TRBJ1-1
clone size: -
CDR3 DNA: TGTGCCAGCAGCCCTCAGGGATTCGGCACTGAAGCTTTCTTT
CDR3 protein: CASSPQGFGTEAFF

D gene: TRBD2
V gene: TRBV27
J gene: TRBJ2-1
clone size: -
CDR3 DNA: TGTGCCAGCAGTTTTAGCGGGGGTACCTACAATGAGCAGTTCTTC
CDR3 protein: CASSFSGGTYNEQFF

D gene: TRBD1
V gene: TRBV15
J gene: TRBJ2-7
clone size: -
CDR3 DNA: TGTGCCACCAGCAGAGGGGGACAGGGGGTTTACGAGCAGTACTTC
CDR3 protein: CATSRGGQGVYEQYF

D gene: TRBD2
V gene: TRBV5-6
J gene: TRBJ2-1
clone size: once
CDR3 DNA: TGTGCCAGCAGCTGGACTAGCGGGCCCTACAATGAGCAGTTCTTC
CDR3 protein: CASSWTSGPYNEQFF

D gene: -
V gene: TRBV10-2
J gene: TRBJ1-3
clone size: -
CDR3 DNA: TGCGCCAGCAGTGAGGTAGAGGGAAACACCATATATTTT
CDR3 protein: CASSEVEGNTIYF

D gene: TRBD1
V gene: TRBV19
J gene: TRBJ1-1
clone size: -
CDR3 DNA: TGTGCCAGTAGAGTACAGGGGGCCGTCACTGAAGCTTTCTTT
CDR3 protein: CASRVQGAVTEAFF

D gene: TRBD1
V gene: TRBV6-5
J gene: TRBJ1-6
clone size: -
CDR3 DNA: TGTGCCAGCAGTTATTCAGGGACAGGGGATTCACCCCTCCACTTT
CDR3 protein: CASSYSGTGDSPLHF

D gene: -
V gene: TRBV2
J gene: TRBJ1-5
clone size: few
CDR3 DNA: TGTGCCAGCAGTGAAAGTACAGCCAATCAGCCCCAGCATTTT
CDR3 protein: CASSESTANQPQHF

D gene: TRBD1
V gene: TRBV5-6
J gene: TRBJ1-2
clone size: -
CDR3 DNA: TGTGCCAGCAGCTTGGCACAGGGGTGGGGTGGCTACACCTTC
CDR3 protein: CASSLAQGWGGYTF

D gene: -
V gene: TRBV30
J gene: TRBJ1-3
clone size: -
CDR3 DNA: TGTGCCTGGAGCGGGGGCTCTGGAAACACCATATATTTT
CDR3 protein: CAWSGGSGNTIYF

D gene: -
V gene: TRBV19
J gene: TRBJ1-4
clone size: -
CDR3 DNA: TGTGCCAGTAGTATTCGGGGAGGTAATGAAAAACTGTTTTTT
CDR3 protein: CASSIRGGNEKLFF

D gene: TRBD1
V gene: TRBV6-5
J gene: TRBJ1-6
clone size: few
CDR3 DNA: TGTGCCAGCAGGGAGAATGGGGACAGCCCCCTTCTCTTT
CDR3 protein: CASRENGDSPLLF

D gene: TRBD1
V gene: TRBV6-5
J gene: TRBJ2-2
clone size: -
CDR3 DNA: TGTGCCAGCAGCTTACAGGGGTCCACCGGGGAGCTGTTTTTT
CDR3 protein: CASSLQGSTGELFF

D gene: TRBD1
V gene: TRBV29-1
J gene: TRBJ1-5
clone size: -
CDR3 DNA: TGCAGCGCTATGACAGGGATTAGTCAGCCCCAGCATTTT
CDR3 protein: CSAMTGISQPQHF

D gene: -
V gene: TRBV18
J gene: TRBJ2-5
clone size: -
CDR3 DNA: TGTGCCAGCTCACCACGGGCGGGCTTCGAGACCCAGTACTTC
CDR3 protein: CASSPRAGFETQYF

D gene: TRBD1
V gene: TRBV9
J gene: TRBJ1-5
clone size: -
CDR3 DNA: TGTGCCAGCAGCCAGACAGGGGATCAGCCCCAGCATTTT
CDR3 protein: CASSQTGDQPQHF

D gene: -
V gene: TRBV30
J gene: TRBJ2-5
clone size: -
CDR3 DNA: TGTGCCTGGAGTCTCGGGGACTGGAGCGGGGAGACCCAGTACTTC
CDR3 protein: CAWSLGDWSGETQYF

D gene: -
V gene: TRBV7-3
J gene: TRBJ1-2
clone size: -
CDR3 DNA: TGTGCCAGCAGCCTTGCCGCCGGTGGTGGCTATGGCTACACCTTC
CDR3 protein: CASSLAAGGGYGYTF

D gene: -
V gene: TRBV6-5
J gene: TRBJ1-2
clone size: -
CDR3 DNA: TGTGCCAGTACGACAGCTAACTATGGCTACACCTTC
CDR3 protein: CASTTANYGYTF

D gene: -
V gene: TRBV18
J gene: TRBJ2-7
clone size: few
CDR3 DNA: TGTGCCAGCTCACCAGGGGGCCAGGTCTACTACGAGCAGTACTTC
CDR3 protein: CASSPGGQVYYEQYF

D gene: TRBD2
V gene: TRBV7-2
J gene: TRBJ2-7
clone size: -
CDR3 DNA: TGTGCCAGCAGCGAACTAGCGGGGGTTACTTACGAGCAGTACTTC
CDR3 protein: CASSELAGVTYEQYF

D gene: -
V gene: TRBV4-1
J gene: TRBJ1-3
clone size: -
CDR3 DNA: TGCGCCAGCAGCCAAGATGGGCAGATCTCTGGAAACACCATATATTTT
CDR3 protein: CASSQDGQISGNTIYF

D gene: -
V gene: TRBV6-1
J gene: TRBJ1-5
clone size: once
CDR3 DNA: TGTGCCAGCAGTGAAGTACAAGGGGGGGGCGCGGCCCAGCATTTT
CDR3 protein: CASSEVQGGGAAQHF

D gene: -
V gene: TRBV10-3
J gene: TRBJ2-3
clone size: -
CDR3 DNA: TGTGCCATCAGAAGTAGTGGGCTCGCGAATACGCAGTATTTT
CDR3 protein: CAIRSSGLANTQYF

D gene: TRBD2
V gene: TRBV5-1
J gene: TRBJ2-3
clone size: -
CDR3 DNA: TGCGCCAGCAGCTTGGCCTTCCCGACTAGCTCGGCAGATACGCAGTATTTT
CDR3 protein: CASSLAFPTSSADTQYF

D gene: TRBD1
V gene: TRBV6-4
J gene: TRBJ1-2
clone size: -
CDR3 DNA: TGTGCCAGCAGCCAGGACAGGGGGTTTAACTATGGCTACACCTTC
CDR3 protein: CASSQDRGFNYGYTF

D gene: TRBD1
V gene: TRBV5-1
J gene: TRBJ1-1
clone size: -
CDR3 DNA: TGCGCCAGCAGCATGGGACAGACTCTAAATGAAGCTTTCTTT
CDR3 protein: CASSMGQTLNEAFF

D gene: TRBD1
V gene: TRBV24-1
J gene: TRBJ2-1
clone size: few
CDR3 DNA: TGTGCCACCAGTAGCACAGGGGCGTTATACAATGAGCAGTTCTTC
CDR3 protein: CATSSTGALYNEQFF

D gene: -
V gene: TRBV7-6
J gene: TRBJ2-1
clone size: -
CDR3 DNA: TGTGCCAGCAGCTTAGAAGGGGCGGGGGAGCAGTTCTTC
CDR3 protein: CASSLEGAGEQFF

D gene: -
V gene: TRBV2
J gene: TRBJ1-5
clone size: -
CDR3 DNA: TGTGCCAGCAGTGGAGAGGGAAGGAGCAATCAGCCCCAGCATTTT
CDR3 protein: CASSGEGRSNQPQHF

D gene: TRBD1
V gene: TRBV9
J gene: TRBJ1-1
clone size: -
CDR3 DNA: TGTGCCAGCAGCGTAGTTGTCTCGACAGGGGGTATGAACACTGAAGCTTTCTTT
CDR3 protein: CASSVVVSTGGMNTEAFF

D gene: TRBD1
V gene: TRBV11-3
J gene: TRBJ2-7
clone size: -
CDR3 DNA: TGTGCCAGCAGCTTAGGGGCAGGGGGCCGCTACGAGCAGTACTTC
CDR3 protein: CASSLGAGGRYEQYF

D gene: -
V gene: TRBV5-4
J gene: TRBJ2-3
clone size: -
CDR3 DNA: TGTGCCAGCAGCCGCAGCGTCTCTAGCACAGATACGCAGTATTTT
CDR3 protein: CASSRSVSSTDTQYF

D gene: -
V gene: TRBV25-1
J gene: TRBJ1-2
clone size: -
CDR3 DNA: TGTGCCAGCAGTGGGCGGACAGTAGCTAACTATGGCTACACCTTC
CDR3 protein: CASSGRTVANYGYTF

D gene: TRBD2
V gene: TRBV5-1
J gene: TRBJ2-2
clone size: -
CDR3 DNA: TGCGCCAGCAGCTCTTCGACTAGCGGGGGCCCGAACACCGGGGAGCTGTTTTTT
CDR3 protein: CASSSSTSGGPNTGELFF

D gene: -
V gene: TRBV12-1
J gene: TRBJ1-6
clone size: -
CDR3 DNA: TGTGCCAGCAGCCATGTAGACTCGGGAACGGGTTCACCCCTCCACTTT
CDR3 protein: CASSHVDSGTGSPLHF

D gene: TRBD1
V gene: TRBV12-3/TRBV12-4
J gene: TRBJ1-2
clone size: -
CDR3 DNA: TGTGCCAGCAGTCACAGGGGAAAGTATGGCTACACCTTC
CDR3 protein: CASSHRGKYGYTF

D gene: -
V gene: TRBV15
J gene: TRBJ1-6
clone size: once
CDR3 DNA: TGTGCCACCAGCAGAGTATCGGGAGTATCATATAATTCACCCCTCCACTTT
CDR3 protein: CATSRVSGVSYNSPLHF